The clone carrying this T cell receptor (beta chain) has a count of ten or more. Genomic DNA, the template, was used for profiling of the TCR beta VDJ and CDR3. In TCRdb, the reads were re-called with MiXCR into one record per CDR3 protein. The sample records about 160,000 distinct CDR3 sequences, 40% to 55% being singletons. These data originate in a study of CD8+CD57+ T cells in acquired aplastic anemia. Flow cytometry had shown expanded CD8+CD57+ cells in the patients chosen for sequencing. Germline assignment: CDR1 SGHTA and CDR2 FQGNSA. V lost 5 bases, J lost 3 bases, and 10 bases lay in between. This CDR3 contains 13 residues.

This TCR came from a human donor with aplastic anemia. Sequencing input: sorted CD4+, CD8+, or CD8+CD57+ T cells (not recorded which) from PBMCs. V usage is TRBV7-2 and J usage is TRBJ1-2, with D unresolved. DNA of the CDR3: TGTGCCAGCAGCCGGACGTCCCACTATGGCTACACCTTC. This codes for CASSRTSHYGYTF.